This T cell receptor beta chain was documented in a study of neurological immune-mediated disorders. Study-wide points: Private repertoires in all groups were suggested by the absence of shared CDR3 amino acid sequences among expanded clones across subjects.

The cDNA was synthesized by means of template-switch 5'RACE, which was carried out with 10-nucleotide random UMIs. TCRdb recomputed calls from the 5' RACE reads with MiXCR, one row per CDR3 protein. Of tens of thousands of distinct CDR3 sequences detected, less than 15% appear once; the ten largest clones hold roughly 30%. This CDR3 spans 14 amino acids. Germline CDR1 is ENHRY and CDR2 is SYGVKD. Deletions cut 3 bases from V and 4 bases from J, with 10 bases between. This clonotype occurred many times. What it binds is not known. Sequencing was done on a sample of PBMCs. The chain carries TRBV10-3 and TRBJ2-1; D gene uncertain. This sequence was found in a woman in her forties or fifties with HTLV-1-associated myelopathy (HAM/TSP). As DNA, the CDR3 is TGTGCCATCAGTGAAGGGCTAAGATACAATGAGCAGTTCTTC. Translation gives CAISEGLRYNEQFF.